A single T cell receptor (beta chain) is shown here with its context. Its antigen is currently not known. There are no base qualities to consult, and no much larger clone falls within one base. The data derive from a study of Graves' ophthalmopathy and Graves' hyperthyroidism (dated by TCRdb to 2017 to 2018). In terms of the full investigation: Peripheral blood was collected at initial diagnosis, before any treatment. TCR beta repertoire signatures were used to distinguish Graves' ophthalmopathy from Graves' hyperthyroidism and to predict progression to ophthalmopathy. In total, under 150 blood samples were TCR-sequenced: some 43 ophthalmopathy, around 75 hyperthyroidism and around 17 hyperthyroidism-to-ophthalmopathy patients. To explore V-J signatures that distinguish ophthalmopathy from hyperthyroidism, a discovery set of 90 to 100 patients was enrolled, made up of 40 to 45 with ophthalmopathy and some 60 with stable hyperthyroidism. An independent validation cohort comprised around 19 hyperthyroidism patients and over 15 patients who later progressed from hyperthyroidism to ophthalmopathy. In more than five hyperthyroidism patients, the T-cell repertoires found in thyroid tissue were compared with those found in blood. Following sampling, methimazole starting at 30 mg daily was administered to hyperthyroidism patients, and high-dose intravenous methylprednisolone was administered to ophthalmopathy patients. For training and testing, the roughly 100 patients in the discovery cohort were randomly divided in a 7:3 ratio.

Stable hyperthyroidism was defined as no progression to ophthalmopathy within 18 months of follow-up. Patients with hyperthyroidism were aged 18 to 65 years, had been newly diagnosed, and had a disease duration of less than 2 months. Patients with other autoimmune diseases, uncontrolled infections, pregnancy or lactation were excluded from the study. Diagnosis relied on clinical symptoms, serum thyroxine, TRAb, thyroid ultrasound and orbital computed tomography. Using Ficoll-Paque density gradient centrifugation, PBMCs were isolated from about 10 ml of fresh peripheral blood. Trizol reagent was used to extract the total RNA, and its quality was then checked on an Agilent 2100 Bioanalyzer. CDR3 length: 17 amino acids, cysteine to phenylalanine. Only CDR3 DNA remains: 51 bases, in frame from the first base. The germline V gene sets CDR1 to MNHNS and CDR2 to SASEGT. Trimming takes 1 base off V and 0 bases off J; junction bases not matched to a gene: 5.

Here is what the overall study found, with its caveats: In cross-validation, the 13-signature model distinguished ophthalmopathy from stable hyperthyroidism with less than 90% sensitivity and around 84% specificity, while in the test set the corresponding values were roughly 80% and 75%. Among expanded thyroid clonotypes with frequency above 0.001, most also showed up in blood, which suggests that blood repertoires may reflect the thyroid immune response. Sample size was not predetermined statistically, and investigators were not blinded to group allocation. In validation, the model predicted ophthalmopathy progression with about 71% sensitivity and approximately 78% specificity; eleven to twelve predicted patients were CT-confirmed with GO in a median of around 6.5 months.

For repertoire sequencing, TCR beta CDR3 regions were amplified from RNA transcripts. HTBI primers and the Qiagen OneStep RT-PCR kit were used in a first-round RT-PCR, which was followed by a second-round multiplex PCR, size selection and purification. Libraries were sequenced paired-end with 100 bp reads on an Illumina HiSeq2000. On the authors' methods: SOAPnuke was used to process the reads, throwing out any read that had adapters, had uncalled bases, had a mean Phred below 15, or lacked an exact constant-primer or identifier match. COPE v1.2.5 was used to merge the high-quality paired reads. Clonotypes were defined as unique nucleotide sequences and were aligned to IMGT TRB V, D and J references using MiTCR v1.1. The analysis was limited to V-J combinations with a frequency above 0.0001, which together covered approximately 99% of repertoires. For each V-J combination, a TCR clonal expansion and chaos score was defined as the ratio of F50 clonal expansion to chaos observed in the TCRdist matrix. Welch's t-statistics and random forest were used to reduce the features to roughly 14 V-J combinations, which were then used as input to a naive Bayes classifier. The similarity between thyroid and blood repertoires was quantified using the Morisita-Horn index. The public reads were quality trimmed at Q25 with fastp and then assembled into clones with MiXCR by TCRdb, keeping productive beta chains. Each entry is one CDR3 protein sequence, shown with its most common DNA and genes. These V and J calls originate from TCRdb's pipeline instead of the authors' own analysis. In all, the sample holds over 500,000 distinct CDR3 sequences, and over 20% of those were seen once. The ten largest clones add up to approximately 7% of the sample.

The source material was peripheral blood. This sequence originates from a woman in her late teens or twenties with stable Graves' hyperthyroidism. Some clones in this sample may be carry-over from other donors' samples. Donor details come from another sample of the same person, matched by shared clones. Recombination joined TRBV6-1 with TRBJ2-5; a stretch of 10 junction bases matches TRBD2. Here is the DNA: TGTGCCAGCAGTGAAGGGACTAGCGGATCCTACCAAGAGACCCAGTACTTC. It translates to CASSEGTSGSYQETQYF.